This TCR beta chain was identified in a study of Graves' ophthalmopathy and Graves' hyperthyroidism. Study-level background: No treatment had been given when peripheral blood was collected at initial diagnosis.

Amplifying from RNA transcripts, the study obtained TCR beta CDR3 regions. HTBI primers were used in a first-round RT-PCR, which preceded a second-round multiplex PCR. TCRdb recomputed calls from the multiplex PCR reads with MiXCR, one row per CDR3 protein. The table has around 660,000 distinct CDR3 sequences, about 41% seen once. Disease in donors with ophthalmopathy had moderate-to-severe activity, CAS ≥3, NOSPECS ≥4 and under 3 months' duration. Clinical symptoms and serum thyroxine were used for diagnosis; TRAb, thyroid ultrasound and orbital computed tomography were also relied on. Trimming cost V 4 bases and J 6 bases; bases outside gene matches: 12. This CDR3 contains 16 residues. CDR1 is MGHRA and CDR2 is YSYEKL in the germline V gene. Study findings and constraints: Most thyroid clonotypes with frequency above 0.001 were detected in blood too.

As for this clonotype: The antigen is unknown.

This TCR came from an adult man with Graves' ophthalmopathy. The sequenced sample consisted of peripheral blood. This chain joins TRBV4-1 and TRBJ1-2; 9 positions agree with TRBD1. The CDR3 DNA sequence: TGCGCCAGCAGCCCGGGACAGGGTGCTATCGTAGATGGCTACACCTTC. Amino acids: CASSPGQGAIVDGYTF.